This T cell receptor (beta chain) came from a study of T cell responses to AZD1222 COVID-19 vaccine. Study-level findings and limits: Following two doses of AZD1222, Spike-specific TCR breadth and depth rose. Vaccine-associated CD4 TCRs ranged over spike, dominating at 160-218 and 743-854. Clonal diversity was possibly underestimated; the donors were predominantly white British and more often female. Samples come after the peak T cell response, not at day 14.

With respect to this clone: Its antigen is undetermined.

Generated by immunoSEQ multiplex PCR, the TCRdb table keeps only in-frame clones and is missing some. Of more than 85,000 clones in the sample, more than 85% are singletons; the top ten hold 4% to 6%. The CDR3 extends over 15 amino acids. J was trimmed by 8 bases and V by 4 bases; bases with no gene match: 12. CDR1 and CDR2 from the germline V gene are SGHNT and YYREEE (reference sequence). The gene calls are TRBV5-4 and TRBJ2-3; 8 positions agree with TRBD2. The sample in question was peripheral blood, obtained on day 0 of AZD1222 vaccination. The sequence was collected from an adult in good health. The chain's CDR3 is CASSPTGGAGGTQYF. Written as DNA, the CDR3 is TGTGCCAGCAGCCCTACGGGGGGGGCTGGAGGTACGCAGTATTTT.